This passage covers 7 T cell receptor beta chains from one sample sequenced in a study of response to subunit inactivated influenza vaccine. One entry per CDR3 protein results from TCRdb running MiXCR on the RT-PCR reads. The table has approximately 700,000 distinct CDR3 sequences, approximately 14% seen once. The sample here was PBMCs from blood, taken about 13 days after vaccination. These receptors were obtained from a man aged 45-65 years who received an inactivated influenza vaccine.

Only a few counts were recorded for this clonotype. V and J are TRBV4-2 and TRBJ2-2; D is possibly TRBD2 (5 bases). The CDR3 is 14 residues long. In germline, CDR1 is LGHNA, CDR2 YNFKEQ. V gave up 1 base and J gave up 3 bases, with 6 bases separating them. The CDR3 sequence is CASSQAGYTGELFF. In DNA form, the CDR3 reads TGTGCCAGCAGCCAAGCGGGGTACACCGGGGAGCTGTTTTTT.

This clonotype was counted ten times or more. V and J are TRBV12-3 or TRBV12-4 and TRBJ2-3, with 11 bases identical to TRBD2. With V trimmed by 5 bases and J by 8 bases, 6 bases remained unmatched. The CDR3 loop spans 14 amino acids. As DNA, the CDR3 is TGTGCCAGCAGTGAGACTAGCGGGAAGACTACGCAGTATTTT. It yields the protein CASSETSGKTTQYF.

This clonotype was seen repeatedly, ten times or more. This chain links TRBV12-3 or TRBV12-4 with TRBJ2-1; 11 bases fit TRBD2. V gave up 3 bases and J gave up 5 bases; unmatched junction bases: 6. CDR3 length: 16 residues. The CDR3 sequence: CASSFPGLAGNNEQFF. CDR3 in DNA: TGTGCCAGCAGTTTTCCCGGACTAGCGGGTAACAATGAGCAGTTCTTC.

This clonotype turned up a few times. This rearrangement joins TRBV20-1 to TRBJ1-5; D remains ambiguous. Trimming shortened V by 5 bases and J by 8 bases, and 16 bases separated the two germline ends. The germline CDR1 and CDR2 sequences are DFQATT and SNEGSKA (reference sequence). This CDR3 comprises 13 residues. The CDR3 DNA reads TGCAGTGCTCAAGACCAACTGTATGAGCCCCAGCATTTT. It is translated as CSAQDQLYEPQHF.

This clonotype was detected many times. The CDR3 bases are TGTGCCAGCAGGACCGGGACTAGGGACTCTGAGCAGTTCTTC. This sequence encodes CASRTGTRDSEQFF. This rearrangement joins TRBV7-9 to TRBJ2-1; TRBD2 matches 8 bases. The junction had 10 bases not matched to a gene; V was cut back by 6 bases and J by 9 bases. Germline V CDR1 and CDR2: SEHNR, FQNEAQ (reference sequence). The CDR3 consists of 14 residues.

This clonotype was observed a few times. This sequence joins TRBV5-1 and TRBJ1-2; unclear D gene. Trimming took off 4 bases at V and 4 bases at J, with 11 bases between the two ends. CDR3 length equals 13 residues. The germline V gene has CDR1 SGHRS and CDR2 YFSETQ. The CDR3 is CASSGDLVYGYTF. In DNA form, the CDR3 reads TGCGCCAGCAGCGGGGATCTAGTCTATGGCTACACCTTC.

The sample holds many counts of this clonotype. The chain combines TRBV6-2 or TRBV6-3 with TRBJ2-3; 10 positions match TRBD2. Unmatched junction bases numbered 12, after V lost 3 bases and J lost 3 bases. Per germline, CDR1 MNHEY and CDR2 SVGEGT. This CDR3 has 18 amino acids. CDR3 sequence: CASSYMVTSGQDTDTQYF. CDR3 sequence (DNA): TGTGCCAGCAGTTATATGGTGACTAGCGGGCAGGATACAGATACGCAGTATTTT.